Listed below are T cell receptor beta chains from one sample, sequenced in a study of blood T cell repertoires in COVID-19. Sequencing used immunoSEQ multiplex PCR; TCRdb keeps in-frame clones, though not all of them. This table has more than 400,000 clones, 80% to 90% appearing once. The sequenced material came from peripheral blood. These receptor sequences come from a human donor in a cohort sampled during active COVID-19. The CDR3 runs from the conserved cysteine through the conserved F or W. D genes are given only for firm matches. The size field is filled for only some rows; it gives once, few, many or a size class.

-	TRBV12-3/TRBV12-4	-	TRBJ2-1	CASKIRDDNEQFF	TGTGCCAGCAAGATCAGGGATGACAATGAGCAGTTCTTC
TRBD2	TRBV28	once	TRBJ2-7	CASSPTSGRAYEQYF	TGTGCCAGCAGTCCGACTAGCGGGAGGGCCTACGAGCAGTACTTC
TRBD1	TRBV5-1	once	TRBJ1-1	CASSLERGLNTEAFF	TGCGCCAGCAGCTTGGAAAGGGGGCTGAACACTGAAGCTTTCTTT
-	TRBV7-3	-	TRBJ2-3	CASSAYRSSTDTQYF	TGTGCCAGCAGCGCCTACCGGTCTAGCACAGATACGCAGTATTTT
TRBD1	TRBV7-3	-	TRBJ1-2	CASSRDRGSGYTF	TGTGCCAGCAGCCGAGACAGGGGCAGTGGCTACACCTTC
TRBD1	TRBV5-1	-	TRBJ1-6	CASSSKGQGDSPLHF	TGCGCCAGCAGCTCTAAAGGACAGGGGGATTCACCCCTCCACTTT
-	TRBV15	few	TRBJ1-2	CATSARRAVFNYGYTF	TGTGCCACCAGCGCCAGGCGGGCAGTTTTTAACTATGGCTACACCTTC
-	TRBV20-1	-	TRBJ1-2	CSASPVNYGYTF	TGCAGTGCTAGTCCGGTTAACTATGGCTACACCTTC
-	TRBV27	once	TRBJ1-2	CASSLHGYGYTF	TGTGCCAGCAGTTTGCACGGCTATGGCTACACCTTC
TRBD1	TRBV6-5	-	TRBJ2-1	CASSMTTGEQFF	TGTGCCAGCAGCATGACGACAGGGGAGCAGTTCTTC
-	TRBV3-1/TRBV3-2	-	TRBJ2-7	CASSQVVVQGQQYF	TGTGCCAGCAGTCAAGTGGTGGTACAGGGACAGCAGTACTTC
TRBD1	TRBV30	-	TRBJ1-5	CAWSADRYDQPQHF	TGTGCCTGGAGTGCGGACAGGTATGATCAGCCCCAGCATTTT
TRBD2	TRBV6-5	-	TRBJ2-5	CASHQAGVWETQYF	TGTGCCAGTCACCAGGCGGGAGTGTGGGAGACCCAGTACTTC
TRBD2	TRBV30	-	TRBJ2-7	CAWSVKGSGSEQYF	TGTGCCTGGAGTGTAAAGGGCAGCGGGAGCGAGCAGTACTTC
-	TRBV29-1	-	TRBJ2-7	CSVYGSYEQYF	TGCAGCGTTTACGGTTCCTACGAGCAGTACTTC
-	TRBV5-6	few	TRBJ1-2	CASSPITGGTNYGYTF	TGTGCCAGCAGCCCAATCACAGGCGGTACGAACTATGGCTACACCTTC
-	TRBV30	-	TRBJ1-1	CAWEKGGDTEAFF	TGTGCCTGGGAGAAAGGGGGGGACACTGAAGCTTTCTTT
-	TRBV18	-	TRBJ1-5	CASSVQDNQPQHF	TGTGCCAGCTCAGTGCAGGACAATCAGCCCCAGCATTTT
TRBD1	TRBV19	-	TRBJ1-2	CASSVTGAGGGGYTF	TGTGCCAGTAGTGTTACAGGGGCCGGCGGAGGTGGCTACACCTTC
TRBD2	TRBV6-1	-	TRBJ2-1	CASSEGGLAGGPRNEQFF	TGTGCCAGCAGTGAAGGGGGACTAGCGGGAGGGCCTAGAAATGAGCAGTTCTTC
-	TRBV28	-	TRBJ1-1	CASTPGQAGTEAFF	TGTGCCAGCACCCCGGGGCAGGCGGGAACTGAAGCTTTCTTT
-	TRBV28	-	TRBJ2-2	CASSTDTGELFF	TGTGCCAGCAGTACAGACACCGGGGAGCTGTTTTTT
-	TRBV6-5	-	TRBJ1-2	CASSYEAGYGYTF	TGTGCCAGCAGTTACGAGGCCGGGTATGGCTACACCTTC
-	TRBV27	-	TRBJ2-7	CASSPQTAQMQYF	TGTGCCAGCAGCCCCCAGACAGCCCAGATGCAGTACTTC
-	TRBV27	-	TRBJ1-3	CASSRRHSSSGNTIYF	TGTGCCAGCAGCCGAAGACACTCGTCCTCTGGAAACACCATATATTTT
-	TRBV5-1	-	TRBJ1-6	CASSSVGVGNSPLHF	TGCGCCAGCAGCTCGGTCGGGGTTGGTAATTCACCCCTCCACTTT
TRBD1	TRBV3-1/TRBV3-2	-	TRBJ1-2	CASSQGTGANYGYTF	TGTGCCAGCAGCCAAGGGACAGGAGCTAACTATGGCTACACCTTC
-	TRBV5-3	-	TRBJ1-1	CARSFEPSGTEAFF	TGTGCCAGAAGCTTTGAACCCTCGGGCACTGAAGCTTTCTTT
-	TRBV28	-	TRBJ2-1	CASISLSRAGYNEQFF	TGTGCCAGCATTTCACTGTCGAGGGCGGGCTACAATGAGCAGTTCTTC
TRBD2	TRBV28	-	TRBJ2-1	CASSLGLAGGFSYNEQFF	TGTGCCAGCAGTTTGGGACTAGCGGGAGGTTTCTCCTACAATGAGCAGTTCTTC
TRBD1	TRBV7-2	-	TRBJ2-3	CASSLAGTGQDTQYF	TGTGCCAGCAGCTTAGCAGGAACGGGACAGGATACGCAGTATTTT
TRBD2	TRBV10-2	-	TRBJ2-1	CASSGVGSSGSPSSYNEQFF	TGCGCCAGCAGTGGCGTCGGTTCTAGCGGGAGCCCGAGCTCCTACAATGAGCAGTTCTTC